This is a list of T cell receptor beta chains from one sample in a study of shared clonotypes between healthy human individuals. Profiled with immunoSEQ multiplex PCR; TCRdb holds only in-frame clones, not every one. Here the sample spans roughly 1.5 million clones, roughly 98% being singletons. Input material: naive CD4+ T cells sorted from blood. The receptors derive from a man aged 25-45 years in good health. The CDR3 runs from the conserved cysteine through the conserved F or W. D genes are given only for firm matches. Some rows mark clone size as missing; the rest say once, few, many or name a class of expanded clone.

NA | TRBJ2-5 | TRBV28 | NA | TGTGCCAGCAGTTCAACCGGGACGAAAAAGGAGACCCAGTACTTC | CASSSTGTKKETQYF
NA | TRBJ2-2 | TRBV6-4 | NA | TGTGCCAGCAGGCTACTAGCGAACACCGGGGAGCTGTTTTTT | CASRLLANTGELFF
NA | TRBJ2-5 | TRBV4-3 | TRBD2 | TGCGCCAGCAGCCAGACACCCCAGGGACTAGCGGGAGAGGAGACCCAGTACTTC | CASSQTPQGLAGEETQYF
once | TRBJ2-7 | TRBV4-3 | NA | TGCGCCAGCAGCCAAGTCCCGAGGACCTACGAGCAGTACTTC | CASSQVPRTYEQYF
NA | TRBJ1-3 | TRBV5-4 | NA | TGTGCCAGCAGCTTCGGGGGTGGTCTCAGCTCTGGAAACACCATATATTTT | CASSFGGGLSSGNTIYF
NA | TRBJ1-4 | TRBV18 | NA | TGTGCCAGCTCACCACCGAACCCCGTCCCCTCGGAAAAACTGTTTTTT | CASSPPNPVPSEKLFF
NA | TRBJ2-7 | TRBV29-1 | NA | TGCAGCGTTGAACCTCAGGGTTTGTCCGAGCAGTACTTC | CSVEPQGLSEQYF
NA | TRBJ1-4 | TRBV18 | TRBD1 | TGTGCCAGCTCACCCGGGACAGGGGTTTCAACTAATGAAAAACTGTTTTTT | CASSPGTGVSTNEKLFF
NA | TRBJ2-6 | TRBV7-8 | NA | TGTGCCAGCAGCTTCCCGGGGGTCTCTGGGGCCAACGTCCTGACTTTC | CASSFPGVSGANVLTF
NA | TRBJ2-5 | TRBV5-1 | TRBD2 | TGCGCCAGCAGCTTGGCGGGACTACAAGAGACCCAGTACTTC | CASSLAGLQETQYF
NA | TRBJ1-3 | TRBV14 | TRBD1 | TGTGCCAGCAGCCACTTCGTGACAGGGGGCGGCTTATCTCACTCTGGAAACACCATATATTTT | CASSHFVTGGGLSHSGNTIYF
NA | TRBJ2-1 | TRBV25-1 | NA | TGTGCCAGCAGTGAATACCGGGTGAACAATGAGCAGTTCTTC | CASSEYRVNNEQFF
NA | TRBJ2-3 | TRBV6-5 | NA | TGTGCCAGCAGTTACTCAAGAGAGGGCACGCAGTATTTT | CASSYSREGTQYF
NA | TRBJ1-1 | TRBV14 | NA | TGTGCCAGCAGCCAAGTTCTGTATGGGGGACACCCAGTCTTTAACACTGAAGCTTTCTTT | CASSQVLYGGHPVFNTEAFF
NA | TRBJ1-1 | TRBV7-2 | NA | TGTGCCAGCAGCCCCCGCCTAATGAACACTGAAGCTTTCTTT | CASSPRLMNTEAFF
NA | TRBJ2-5 | TRBV6-1 | NA | TGTGCCAGCAGTGCCAAACTAATTAGTACCCAGTACTTC | CASSAKLISTQYF
NA | TRBJ2-7 | TRBV2 | TRBD2 | TGTGCCAGCAGTTACCTAGCGGGAGGGCCCCACGAGCAGTACTTC | CASSYLAGGPHEQYF
NA | TRBJ2-7 | TRBV10-3 | TRBD2 | TGTGCCATCAGTGAGGCTAGCGGTGGCGAGCAGTACTTC | CAISEASGGEQYF
NA | TRBJ1-1 | TRBV9 | TRBD1 | TGTGCCAGCAGCGTAGAGGTGACAGGGATTGAAGCTTTCTTT | CASSVEVTGIEAFF
NA | TRBJ1-1 | TRBV28 | NA | TGTGCCAGCAGCCTGGGGACACTTCACACTGAAGCTTTCTTT | CASSLGTLHTEAFF
NA | TRBJ2-6 | TRBV19 | TRBD2 | TGTGCCACGGGGGGTTTTGGGGCCAACGTCCTGACTTTC | CATGGFGANVLTF
NA | TRBJ1-2 | TRBV10-2 | NA | TGCGCCATAAGTAGACAGCTCGACTATGGCTACACCTTC | CAISRQLDYGYTF
NA | TRBJ2-7 | TRBV5-6 | TRBD1 | TGTGCCAGCAGCTTCCGACAGGGGGCGGAATACGAGCAGTACTTC | CASSFRQGAEYEQYF
NA | TRBJ2-7 | TRBV2 | NA | TGTGCCAGCAGACAGGACCTCTACGAGCAGTACTTC | CASRQDLYEQYF
once | TRBJ2-1 | TRBV9 | NA | TGTGCCAGCAGCGTCCAAGACCAAAATGAGCAGTTCTTC | CASSVQDQNEQFF
NA | TRBJ2-7 | TRBV10-1 | NA | TGCGCCAGCAGTGAGTCGATGGGACCCTACGAGCAGTACTTC | CASSESMGPYEQYF
NA | TRBJ2-7 | TRBV6-1 | TRBD2 | TGTGCCAGCGCCCCTAGTAGCGGGGCCTACGAGCAGTACTTC | CASAPSSGAYEQYF
NA | TRBJ2-1 | TRBV2 | NA | TGTGCCTTGCGGGGTAGATCCTACAATGAGCAGTTCTTC | CALRGRSYNEQFF
NA | TRBJ2-1 | TRBV4-1 | NA | TGCGCCAGCAGCCAAGTCGGGGCCCAATCAAACTCTCAGTTCTTC | CASSQVGAQSNSQFF
NA | TRBJ2-7 | TRBV5-8 | NA | TGTGCCAGCAGCGTGACCCCCAGGAAGGGCTACGAGCAGTACTTC | CASSVTPRKGYEQYF
NA | TRBJ2-7 | TRBV19 | NA | TGTGCCAGTAGTAGATTTGCCTTGGGGATGTACGAGCAGTACTTC | CASSRFALGMYEQYF
NA | TRBJ2-7 | TRBV5-1 | NA | TGCGCCAGCACCGAAAACCCGAGCTCCTACGAGCAGTACTTC | CASTENPSSYEQYF
NA | TRBJ2-7 | TRBV6-6 | TRBD1 | TGTGCCAGCAGCGAACAGGGGGCAATCCACAACGAGCAGTACTTC | CASSEQGAIHNEQYF
NA | TRBJ1-4 | TRBV5-1 | NA | TGCGCCAGCAGCCGGAATAGTGAAAAACTGTTTTTT | CASSRNSEKLFF
NA | TRBJ1-2 | TRBV25-1 | TRBD1 | TGTGCCAGCAGGGACCGGGACAGGGAATATGGCTACACCTTC | CASRDRDREYGYTF
NA | TRBJ1-1 | TRBV5-4 | NA | TGTGCCAGCAGCATATTGAACACTGAAGCTTTCTTT | CASSILNTEAFF
NA | TRBJ2-7 | TRBV28 | NA | TGTGCCAGCAGTTTTAATGGGAAGGGTCGGCGGCAGTACTTC | CASSFNGKGRRQYF
NA | TRBJ2-7 | TRBV5-1 | TRBD2 | TGCGCCAGCAGCTTGGGGCTAGCGGGAGGAGGATCCTACGAGCAGTACTTC | CASSLGLAGGGSYEQYF
NA | TRBJ2-2 | TRBV4-1 | TRBD2 | TGCGCCAGCAGCCAAGTATTACTAGCGGGAGGTTGGGGCGGGGAGCTGTTTTTT | CASSQVLLAGGWGGELFF
NA | TRBJ1-1 | TRBV7-9 | NA | TGTGCCAGCAGCTTAGGGACTGAAGCTTTCTTT | CASSLGTEAFF
NA | TRBJ2-6 | TRBV5-4 | NA | TGTGCCAGCAGCTTGTCCGGGGCCAACGTCCTGACTTTC | CASSLSGANVLTF
NA | TRBJ2-4 | TRBV14 | NA | TGTGCCAGCAGGCAATCTGGGGCCAAAAACATTCAGTACTTC | CASRQSGAKNIQYF
NA | TRBJ2-3 | TRBV7-9 | TRBD1 | TGTGCCAGCAGCCCCGGACAGGGGGCGAGCACAGATACGCAGTATTTT | CASSPGQGASTDTQYF
NA | TRBJ1-1 | TRBV4-1 | NA | TGCGCCAGCAGCCAAGATCGGCGGGGGTGGAACACTGAAGCTTTCTTT | CASSQDRRGWNTEAFF
NA | TRBJ1-2 | TRBV7-2 | TRBD1 | TGTGCCAGCAGCTTAGGGGGACAGCTCTATGGCTACACCTTC | CASSLGGQLYGYTF
NA | TRBJ2-1 | TRBV7-2 | TRBD2 | TGTGCCAGCAGCTTAACGGGGGGCTCCTACAATGAGCAGTTCTTC | CASSLTGGSYNEQFF
NA | TRBJ2-5 | TRBV7-3 | NA | TGTGCACCCCCGCAAGGGATCGAAGGAAGGGCCCAGTACTTC | CAPPQGIEGRAQYF
NA | TRBJ1-4 | TRBV6-1 | NA | TGTGCCAGCAGTAGGGGGTCTAATGAAAAACTGTTTTTT | CASSRGSNEKLFF